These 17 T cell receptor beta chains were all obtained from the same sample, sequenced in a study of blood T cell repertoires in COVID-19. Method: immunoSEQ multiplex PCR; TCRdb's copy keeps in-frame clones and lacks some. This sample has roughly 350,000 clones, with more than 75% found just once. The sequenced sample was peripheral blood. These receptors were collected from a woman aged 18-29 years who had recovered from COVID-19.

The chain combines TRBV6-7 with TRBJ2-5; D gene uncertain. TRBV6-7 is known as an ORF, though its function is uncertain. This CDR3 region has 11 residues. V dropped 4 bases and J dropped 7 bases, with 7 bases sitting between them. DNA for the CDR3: TGTGCCAGCAGTTTACATGGGACCCAGTACTTC. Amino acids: CASSLHGTQYF.

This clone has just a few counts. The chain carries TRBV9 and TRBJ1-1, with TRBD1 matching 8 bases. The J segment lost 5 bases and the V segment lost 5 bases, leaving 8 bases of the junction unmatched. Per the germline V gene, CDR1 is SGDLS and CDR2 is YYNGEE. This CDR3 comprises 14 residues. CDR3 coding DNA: TGTGCCAGCAGTATCGGACAGGGCGGAACTGAAGCTTTCTTT. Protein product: CASSIGQGGTEAFF.

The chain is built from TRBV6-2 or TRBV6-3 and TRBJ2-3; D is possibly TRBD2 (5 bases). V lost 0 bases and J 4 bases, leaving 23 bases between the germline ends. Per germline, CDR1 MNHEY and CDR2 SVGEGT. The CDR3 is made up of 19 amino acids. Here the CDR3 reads CASSYSVYRTPIESDTQYF. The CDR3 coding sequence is TGTGCCAGCAGTTACTCGGTTTATCGGACTCCAATTGAATCAGATACGCAGTATTTT.

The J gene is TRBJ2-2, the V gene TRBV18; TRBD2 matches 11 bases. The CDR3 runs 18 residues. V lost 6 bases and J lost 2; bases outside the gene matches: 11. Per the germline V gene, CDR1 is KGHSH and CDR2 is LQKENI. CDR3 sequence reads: CASSPVVAGGPNTGELFF. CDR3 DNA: TGTGCCAGCTCCCCGGTCGTAGCGGGAGGGCCCAACACCGGGGAGCTGTTTTTT.

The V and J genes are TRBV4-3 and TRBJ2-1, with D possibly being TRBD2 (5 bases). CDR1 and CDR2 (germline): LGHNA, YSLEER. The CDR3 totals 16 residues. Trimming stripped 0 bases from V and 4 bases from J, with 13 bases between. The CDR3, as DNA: TGCGCCAGCAGCCAAGAGACGGGAACTTGGTACAATGAGCAGTTCTTC. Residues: CASSQETGTWYNEQFF.

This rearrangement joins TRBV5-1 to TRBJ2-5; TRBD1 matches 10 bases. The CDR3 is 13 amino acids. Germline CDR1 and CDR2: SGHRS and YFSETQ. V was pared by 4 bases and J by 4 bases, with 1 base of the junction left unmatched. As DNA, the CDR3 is TGCGCCAGCAGCCGGGACAGGGGAGAGACCCAGTACTTC. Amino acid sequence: CASSRDRGETQYF.

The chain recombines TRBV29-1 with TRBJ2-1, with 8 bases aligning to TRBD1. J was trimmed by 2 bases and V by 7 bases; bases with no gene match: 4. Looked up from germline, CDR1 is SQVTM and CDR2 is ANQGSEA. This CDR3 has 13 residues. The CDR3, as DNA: TGCAGCGGACAGGGGTACCCCTACAATGAGCAGTTCTTC. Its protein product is CSGQGYPYNEQFF.

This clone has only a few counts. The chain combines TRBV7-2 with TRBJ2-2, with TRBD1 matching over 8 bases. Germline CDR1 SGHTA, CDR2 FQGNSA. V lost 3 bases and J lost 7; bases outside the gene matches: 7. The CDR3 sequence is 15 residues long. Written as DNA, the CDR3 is TGTGCCAGCAGCTTCCCCGGGACAGGTAGCGGGGAGCTGTTTTTT. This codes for CASSFPGTGSGELFF.

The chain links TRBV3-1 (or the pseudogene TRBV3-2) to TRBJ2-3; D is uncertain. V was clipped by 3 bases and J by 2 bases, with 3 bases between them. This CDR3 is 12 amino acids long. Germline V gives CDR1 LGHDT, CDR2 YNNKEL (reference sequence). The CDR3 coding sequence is TGTGCCAGCAGCCACAACACAGATACGCAGTATTTT. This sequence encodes CASSHNTDTQYF.

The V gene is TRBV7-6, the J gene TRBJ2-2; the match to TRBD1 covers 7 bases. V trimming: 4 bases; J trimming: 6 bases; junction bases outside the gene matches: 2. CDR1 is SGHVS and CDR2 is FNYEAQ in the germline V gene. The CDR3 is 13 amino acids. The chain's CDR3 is CASSSTGAGELFF. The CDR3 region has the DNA TGTGCCAGCAGCTCTACAGGGGCCGGGGAGCTGTTTTTT.

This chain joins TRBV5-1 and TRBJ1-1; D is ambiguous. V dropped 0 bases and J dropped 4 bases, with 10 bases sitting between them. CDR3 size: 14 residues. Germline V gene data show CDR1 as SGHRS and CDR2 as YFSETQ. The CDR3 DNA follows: TGCGCCAGCAGCTTGGGAGGATACGGCACTGAAGCTTTCTTT. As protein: CASSLGGYGTEAFF.

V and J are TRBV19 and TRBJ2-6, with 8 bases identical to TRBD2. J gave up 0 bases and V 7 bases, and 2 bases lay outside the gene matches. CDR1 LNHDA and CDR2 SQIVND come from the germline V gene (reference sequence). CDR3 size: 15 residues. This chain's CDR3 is CASTGGPSGANVLTF. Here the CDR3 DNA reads TGTGCCAGTACGGGGGGGCCCTCTGGGGCCAACGTCCTGACTTTC. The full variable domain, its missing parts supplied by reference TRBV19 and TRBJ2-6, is DGGITQSPKYLFRKEGQNVTLSCEQNLNHDAMYWYRQDPGQGLRLIYYSQIVNDFQKGDIAEGYSVSREKKESFPLTVTSAQKNPTAFYLCASTGGPSGANVLTFGAGSRLTVL.

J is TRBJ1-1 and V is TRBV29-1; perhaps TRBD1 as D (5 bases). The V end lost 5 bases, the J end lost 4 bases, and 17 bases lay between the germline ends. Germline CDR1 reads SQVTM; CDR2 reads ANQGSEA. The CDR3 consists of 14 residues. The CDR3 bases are TGCAGCGTTCTCCTTACGGGGGACGGCACTGAAGCTTTCTTT. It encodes CSVLLTGDGTEAFF.

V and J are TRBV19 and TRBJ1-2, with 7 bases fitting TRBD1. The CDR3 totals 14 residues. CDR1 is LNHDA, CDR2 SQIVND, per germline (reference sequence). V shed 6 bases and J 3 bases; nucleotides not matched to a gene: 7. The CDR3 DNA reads TGTGCCAGTAGGACAGGGCCCGGCGACTATGGCTACACCTTC. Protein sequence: CASRTGPGDYGYTF.

The CDR3 bases are TGTGCCAGCAGCCTCCCGGGACAGGCGGGAGGGGAAAAACTGTTTTTT. Translation gives CASSLPGQAGGEKLFF. The rearrangement links TRBV7-9 to TRBJ1-4, with 8 nucleotides matching TRBD1. Germline lookup yields CDR1 SEHNR and CDR2 FQNEAQ (reference sequence). The ends lost 5 bases at V and 8 bases at J; junction bases unmatched: 13. The CDR3 runs to 16 residues.

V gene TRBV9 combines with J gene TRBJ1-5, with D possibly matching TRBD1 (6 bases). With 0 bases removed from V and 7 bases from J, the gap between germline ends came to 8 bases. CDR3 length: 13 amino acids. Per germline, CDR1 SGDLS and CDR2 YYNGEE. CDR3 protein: CASSVGRGQPQHF. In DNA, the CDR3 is TGTGCCAGCAGCGTAGGCAGGGGACAGCCCCAGCATTTT. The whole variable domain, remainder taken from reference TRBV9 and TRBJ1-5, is DSGVTQTPKHLITATGQRVTLRCSPRSGDLSVYWYQQSLDQGLQFLIQYYNGEERAKGNILERFSAQQFPDLHSELNLSSLELGDSALYFCASSVGRGQPQHFGDGTRLSIL.

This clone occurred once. The CDR3: CAWSHRGKANQPQHF. The CDR3 DNA reads as TGTGCCTGGAGCCACAGGGGGAAGGCCAATCAGCCCCAGCATTTT. The rearrangement links TRBV30 to TRBJ1-5, with TRBD1 identical over 8 bases. The CDR3 consists of 15 residues. CDR1 and CDR2 (germline): GTSNPN, SVGIG (reference sequence). V trimming: 3 bases; J trimming: 3 bases; junction bases outside the gene matches: 7.